This is a list of T cell receptor beta chains from one sample in a study of blood T cell repertoires in COVID-19. Using immunoSEQ multiplex PCR, the repertoire was profiled, and TCRdb retains in-frame clones only, with some absent. Altogether roughly 36,000 clones are present, over 80% being singletons, with the ten largest covering roughly a tenth. Sequenced sample: peripheral blood. The receptors were gathered from a man aged 80 or over with active COVID-19. Both conserved end residues are part of each CDR3. The D gene is left open where the match is weak. Some rows mark clone size as missing; the rest say once, few, many or name a class of expanded clone.

TRBJ2-7,NA,NA,TRBV5-1,CASSLGRFEDEQYF,TGCGCCAGCAGCTTAGGGAGGTTCGAGGACGAGCAGTACTTC
TRBJ2-2,NA,TRBD1,TRBV9,CASSATGLNTGELFF,TGTGCCAGCAGCGCGACAGGGCTGAACACCGGGGAGCTGTTTTTT
TRBJ2-1,NA,TRBD2,TRBV5-1,CASSSIPPSGRTYNEQFF,TGCGCCAGCAGCTCCATACCTCCTAGCGGGAGGACCTACAATGAGCAGTTCTTC
TRBJ2-1,NA,NA,TRBV27,CASSLSGPSYNEQFF,TGTGCCAGCAGTTTATCCGGTCCCTCCTACAATGAGCAGTTCTTC
TRBJ2-3,NA,NA,TRBV27,CASTPHTMTDTQYF,TGTGCCAGCACGCCCCATACAATGACAGATACGCAGTATTTT
TRBJ2-7,NA,NA,TRBV7-2,CASSFGGTATYEQYF,TGTGCCAGCAGCTTTGGGGGGACAGCGACCTACGAGCAGTACTTC
TRBJ2-4,NA,TRBD2,TRBV19,CASSIREVGAQYF,TGTGCCAGTAGTATCCGGGAGGTTGGCGCTCAGTACTTC
TRBJ2-7,NA,TRBD2,TRBV2,CASSGTRGSEQYF,TGTGCCAGCAGTGGGACTAGGGGCTCCGAGCAGTACTTC
TRBJ1-1,NA,NA,TRBV18,CASSPSRLEAFF,TGTGCCAGCTCACCAAGCAGGCTTGAAGCTTTCTTT
TRBJ2-5,NA,TRBD2,TRBV2,CASSLAGRETQYF,TGTGCCAGCAGTCTAGCGGGTCGCGAGACCCAGTACTTC
TRBJ2-1,NA,TRBD2,TRBV7-8,CASRAGGGGYNEQFF,TGTGCCAGCAGGGCAGGCGGGGGGGGCTACAATGAGCAGTTCTTC
TRBJ2-6,NA,NA,TRBV21-1,CASSEKRTGKAGANVLTF,TGTGCCAGCAGCGAAAAGCGGACAGGGAAGGCTGGGGCCAACGTCCTGACTTTC
TRBJ1-3,NA,TRBD1,TRBV5-1,CASSQDRGAGNTIYF,TGCGCCAGCAGCCAGGACAGGGGGGCTGGAAACACCATATATTTT
TRBJ2-7,NA,TRBD2,TRBV19,CASSTTSGRASEQYF,TGTGCCAGTAGTACAACTAGCGGGAGGGCCTCCGAGCAGTACTTC
TRBJ2-7,few,NA,TRBV6-6,CASVAGAIGEQYF,TGTGCCAGCGTCGCAGGTGCCATCGGCGAGCAGTACTTC
TRBJ1-2,NA,NA,TRBV18,CASSPPSLTNYGYTF,TGTGCCAGCTCACCACCCAGTTTAACTAACTATGGCTACACCTTC
TRBJ2-6,few,NA,TRBV7-2,CASSPISGANVLTF,TGTGCCAGCAGCCCCATCTCTGGGGCCAACGTCCTGACTTTC
TRBJ1-2,NA,NA,TRBV6-2/TRBV6-3,CASSSGDVRDGYTF,TGTGCCAGCAGTTCGGGTGACGTACGGGATGGCTACACCTTC
TRBJ2-3,NA,TRBD1,TRBV3-1/TRBV3-2,CASSQDDRAAQYF,TGTGCCAGCAGCCAAGATGACAGGGCGGCGCAGTATTTT
TRBJ2-7,NA,NA,TRBV7-9,CASSLAQVSSYEQYF,TGTGCCAGCAGCTTAGCGCAGGTCTCCTCCTACGAGCAGTACTTC
TRBJ1-1,NA,NA,TRBV18,CASSPYSTEAFF,TGTGCCAGCTCACCATATTCCACTGAAGCTTTCTTT
TRBJ2-3,NA,TRBD1,TRBV5-1,CASSLGDRSPDTQYF,TGCGCCAGCAGCTTAGGGGACAGGAGCCCAGATACGCAGTATTTT
TRBJ2-7,few,NA,TRBV7-2,CASRRDRSDYEQYF,TGTGCCAGCAGGAGAGACAGGTCCGATTACGAGCAGTACTTC
TRBJ2-3,NA,NA,TRBV15,CATSRGHSGNTDTQYF,TGTGCCACCAGCCGCGGACATAGCGGAAACACAGATACGCAGTATTTT
TRBJ2-7,NA,TRBD2,TRBV29-1,CSGTSPPYEQYF,TGCAGCGGGACTAGTCCACCCTACGAGCAGTACTTC
TRBJ2-3,NA,NA,TRBV18,CASSPSDTQYF,TGTGCCAGCTCACCCTCAGATACGCAGTATTTT
TRBJ1-1,NA,TRBD1,TRBV29-1,CSVDRVDTEAFF,TGCAGCGTCGACAGGGTGGACACTGAAGCTTTCTTT
TRBJ2-2,NA,TRBD2,TRBV7-2,CASSLRGGRYTGELFF,TGTGCCAGCAGCTTACGGGGCGGGAGGTACACCGGGGAGCTGTTTTTT
TRBJ1-6,NA,NA,TRBV7-8,CASSRGPRGTSLYNSPLHF,TGTGCCAGCAGCCGCGGGCCGCGGGGGACTTCGCTTTATAATTCACCCCTCCACTTT
TRBJ2-3,NA,TRBD2,TRBV9,CASSVSSGSSTDTQYF,TGTGCCAGCAGCGTGTCTAGCGGGAGTTCAACAGATACGCAGTATTTT
TRBJ2-7,once,NA,TRBV7-9,CASSGGAVNSYEQYF,TGTGCCAGCAGCGGGGGGGCGGTGAACTCCTACGAGCAGTACTTC
TRBJ2-7,NA,NA,TRBV19,CASSIVAGQVGEQYF,TGTGCCAGTAGTATAGTAGCAGGGCAGGTCGGCGAGCAGTACTTC
TRBJ1-6,NA,NA,TRBV30,CAWTGGAGFSPLHF,TGTGCCTGGACCGGGGGTGCAGGGTTTTCACCCCTCCACTTT
TRBJ2-5,NA,TRBD1,TRBV9,CASSEGQGETQYF,TGTGCCAGCAGTGAGGGACAGGGTGAGACCCAGTACTTC
TRBJ2-7,NA,NA,TRBV6-5,CASSWEFSSYEQYF,TGTGCCAGCAGTTGGGAGTTTAGCTCCTACGAGCAGTACTTC
TRBJ2-1,NA,NA,TRBV24-1,CATSDPTGSSYNEQFF,TGTGCCACCAGTGACCCAACAGGGAGCTCCTACAATGAGCAGTTCTTC
TRBJ1-6,NA,NA,TRBV12-3/TRBV12-4,CASMTWFSPLHF,TGTGCCAGCATGACTTGGTTTTCACCCCTCCACTTT
TRBJ1-5,NA,NA,TRBV9,CASSVDALSYQPQHF,TGTGCCAGCAGCGTAGATGCGTTGTCATATCAGCCCCAGCATTTT
TRBJ2-1,few,NA,TRBV30,CAWSVLGGPSYNEQFF,TGTGCCTGGAGTGTACTCGGAGGGCCCTCGTACAATGAGCAGTTCTTC
TRBJ2-3,NA,NA,TRBV4-2,CASSHGGGPTDTQYF,TGTGCCAGCAGCCATGGGGGCGGGCCGACAGATACGCAGTATTTT
TRBJ2-1,once,NA,TRBV24-1,CATSDLQGLGNEQFF,TGTGCCACCAGTGATTTGCAGGGGCTGGGTAATGAGCAGTTCTTC
TRBJ2-7,NA,TRBD2,TRBV28,CASTPGIRGRNVYEQYF,TGTGCCAGCACCCCCGGGATCCGCGGGAGGAATGTCTACGAGCAGTACTTC
TRBJ1-5,NA,NA,TRBV5-1,CASSLDRNQPQHF,TGCGCCAGCAGCTTGGACAGGAATCAGCCCCAGCATTTT
TRBJ1-2,few,NA,TRBV5-8,CASIAHGWMGLTYGYTF,TGTGCCAGCATCGCCCATGGGTGGATGGGCTTGACATATGGCTACACCTTC
TRBJ1-5,NA,TRBD1,TRBV28,CASGLGTGNQPQHF,TGTGCCAGCGGTCTCGGGACAGGGAATCAGCCCCAGCATTTT
TRBJ1-6,NA,NA,TRBV6-5,CASIPESYNSPLHF,TGTGCCAGCATCCCGGAGTCCTATAATTCACCCCTCCACTTT
TRBJ2-7,few,NA,TRBV7-9,CASSPSGAGEQYF,TGTGCCAGCAGCCCAAGTGGGGCTGGGGAGCAGTACTTC
TRBJ2-7,NA,TRBD1,TRBV5-1,CASSLVPGQGHEQYF,TGCGCCAGCAGCTTGGTTCCGGGACAGGGCCACGAGCAGTACTTC
TRBJ2-7,NA,TRBD1,TRBV6-5,CASSAGTGGTYEQYF,TGTGCCAGCAGCGCTGGGACAGGGGGGACCTACGAGCAGTACTTC
TRBJ2-1,NA,TRBD2,TRBV10-2,CASSTLAGGNNEQFF,TGCGCCAGCAGTACGCTAGCGGGTGGGAACAATGAGCAGTTCTTC
TRBJ2-3,NA,TRBD2,TRBV10-2,CASSEPGLAGAYTQYF,TGCGCCAGCAGTGAGCCGGGACTAGCGGGAGCTTATACGCAGTATTTT
TRBJ1-1,once,NA,TRBV7-7,CASSLTLNTEAFF,TGTGCCAGCAGCTTAACACTGAACACTGAAGCTTTCTTT
TRBJ2-3,NA,TRBD2,TRBV4-3,CASSQDIGAGGTTDTQYF,TGCGCCAGCAGCCAAGACATTGGGGCGGGAGGGACCACAGATACGCAGTATTTT
TRBJ2-7,few,TRBD2,TRBV18,CASSLGTSGSYEQYF,TGTGCCAGCTCGCTAGGGACTAGCGGTTCCTACGAGCAGTACTTC
TRBJ1-4,NA,TRBD1,TRBV6-1,CASSEGTGRSNEKLFF,TGTGCCAGCAGTGAAGGGACAGGTCGTTCTAATGAAAAACTGTTTTTT
TRBJ2-1,NA,TRBD2,TRBV27,CASSFPSGRSYNEQFF,TGTGCCAGCAGTTTTCCCAGCGGGAGGTCCTACAATGAGCAGTTCTTC
TRBJ1-2,NA,NA,TRBV5-1,CASSLGRGSSYGYTF,TGCGCCAGCAGCTTGGGTAGAGGCAGCTCCTATGGCTACACCTTC